This T cell receptor beta chain emerged from a study of blood T cell repertoires in COVID-19 (dated by TCRdb to between 2020 and 2021). Describing the broader study: The collaborator samples originated in the United States, Italy and Spain and spanned the acute and convalescent phases of COVID-19. The material from the prospective study consisted of cDNA or gDNA derived from T cells, B-cell-depleted T cells, or PBMCs. The dataset comprised deeply sampled blood TCRbeta repertoires from subjects exposed to, actively infected with, or recovered from COVID-19. The repertoires were released in a freely available public database meant as a resource for research on the immune response to SARS-CoV-2. Samples were obtained from the ongoing ImmuneRACE study (first 160 participants) and from approximately 1,200 subjects provided by 6 global collaborators. A de-identified subject ID, COVID-19 status, age in years and sex were almost always included in the sample metadata. Where available, HLA class I and class II types were obtained from metadata supplied by the sample provider rather than from assay-based typing.

TCRbeta CDR3 regions were amplified from genomic DNA by means of the immunoSEQ Assay, a bias-controlled multiplex PCR. Turning to the authors' computational methods: Nucleated cell counts per sample were estimated from amplification of reference gene primers within the assay. Sequence reads were collapsed and filtered to measure the absolute abundance of every unique TCRbeta CDR3 rearrangement. For each sample, productive Simpson clonality was calculated by taking the square root of Simpson's diversity index across productive rearrangements. This is the immuneACCESS table as TCRdb keeps it, with only in-frame sequences that have V and J called. A part of the clones is gone; compared with another copy, unresolved V genes explain less than half, and the rest is unexplained. V and J calls and clone size come straight from that table; D and trimming were deduced from the DNA. The sample table holds fewer than 70,000 clones, of which roughly four fifths were seen once. The top ten hold about a tenth of the sample.

Overall study outcomes, separate from this receptor: How much clinical and demographic metadata was included differed by source and by participant, and the metadata was provided uncurated.

Whole blood was collected in K2EDTA tubes by collaborating institutions according to the institutions' own protocols. For TCRbeta analysis, collaborators shipped samples as frozen whole blood, isolated PBMCs, or DNA extracted from either of those sample types. The germline V gene sets CDR1 to SGHRS and CDR2 to YFSETQ. From cysteine to phenylalanine, the CDR3 is 16 amino acids long. Only CDR3 DNA is held: 48 bases, read in frame from base 1. After removal of 3 bases from V and 0 bases from J, the junction retains 8 bases not matched to a gene. Details on this clone: Its antigen remains undetermined. No base qualities exist here, and no much larger clone lies one base off it.

Sequencing was carried out using peripheral blood. The chain uses TRBV5-1 and TRBJ1-2, with 7 middle bases fitting TRBD1. The sequence derives from a woman older than 75 with acute or convalescent COVID-19. DNA sequence: TGCGCCAGCAGCTCGGGGGACAGTTCTACTAACTATGGCTACACCTTC. It translates as CASSSGDSSTNYGYTF. The reference TRBV5-1 and TRBJ1-2 proteins fill in what lies around the CDR3, so the full variable domain reads KAGVTQTPRYLIKTRGQQVTLSCSPISGHRSVSWYQQTPGQGLQFLFEYFSETQRNKGNFPGRFSGRQFSNSRSEMNVSTLELGDSALYLCASSSGDSSTNYGYTFGSGTRLTVV.